One and the same sample provided the 25 T cell receptor beta chains below, sequenced in a study of OX40 agonist ivuxolimab in advanced cancers. Libraries were prepared by immunoSEQ multiplex PCR; TCRdb keeps only in-frame clonotypes and omits some of them. Among more than 70,000 clones listed, less than 90% were seen once. The specimen comprised CD4+ or CD8+ T cells sorted from blood, sampled in a trial of the OX40 agonist ivuxolimab. The origin of the receptors is an adult with an advanced solid tumor such as melanoma, head and neck, liver or kidney cancer.

J is TRBJ2-2 and V is TRBV19; the D call may be TRBD1 or TRBD2 (5 bases each). The CDR3 is 16 residues long. The V and J ends lost 5 bases and 0 bases respectively, with 13 bases between them. Germline values: CDR1 LNHDA, CDR2 SQIVND (reference sequence). The CDR3 here is CASSLRGAANTGELFF. The CDR3 nucleotides read TGTGCCAGTAGTCTCCGGGGCGCAGCGAACACCGGGGAGCTGTTTTTT. Full variable domain (remainder filled in from reference TRBV19 and TRBJ2-2): DGGITQSPKYLFRKEGQNVTLSCEQNLNHDAMYWYRQDPGQGLRLIYYSQIVNDFQKGDIAEGYSVSREKKESFPLTVTSAQKNPTAFYLCASSLRGAANTGELFFGEGSRLTVL.

This clone was detected only once. The V and J genes are TRBV5-1 and TRBJ2-5; 7 bases line up with TRBD1. CDR1 and CDR2 (germline): SGHRS, YFSETQ. The CDR3 consists of 16 residues. The J segment lost 0 bases and the V segment lost 4 bases, leaving 9 bases of the junction unmatched. CDR3 DNA: TGCGCCAGCAGCCTTACAGGGGACGGGTACCAAGAGACCCAGTACTTC. Its translation: CASSLTGDGYQETQYF.

The genes are TRBV6-5 and TRBJ1-1; 9 nucleotides match TRBD1. V trimming: 7 bases; J trimming: 1 base; junction bases outside the gene matches: 1. CDR1 and CDR2 from the germline V gene are MNHEY and SVGAGI. The CDR3 consists of 13 residues. The CDR3 is CASTGQGNTEAFF. In DNA form, the CDR3 reads TGTGCCAGCACGGGACAGGGGAACACTGAAGCTTTCTTT.

The CDR3 protein is CSAGTGMNTEAFF. CDR3 nucleotides: TGCAGCGCCGGGACGGGCATGAACACTGAAGCTTTCTTT. The rearrangement uses TRBV29-1 and TRBJ1-1, with D tentatively TRBD1 (5 bases). This CDR3 contains 13 residues. The V gene lost 7 bases and the J gene lost 0 bases, with 12 bases spanning the gap. Germline CDR1 is SQVTM and CDR2 is ANQGSEA.

The chain has TRBV13 and TRBJ2-7; a weak D match, TRBD1 (6 bases). Trimming pared 3 bases from V and 5 bases from J, leaving 14 bases between. The V gene's germline CDR1 is PRHDT and CDR2 FYEKMQ (reference sequence). The CDR3 contains 14 residues. As DNA, the CDR3 is TGTGCCAGCAGCTTTAGGACAGATGGCGACGAGCAGTACTTC. This encodes CASSFRTDGDEQYF.

The chain recombines TRBV11-3 with TRBJ2-3, with no clear D. Germline CDR1 reads SGHNT; CDR2 reads YENEEA. The CDR3 runs to 15 residues. V was shortened by 1 base and J by 0 bases, with 8 bases between the two germline ends. For the CDR3, the DNA is TGTGCCAGCAGCTTAGGCTCTACTAGCACAGATACGCAGTATTTT. Protein sequence: CASSLGSTSTDTQYF.

This chain joins TRBV7-3 and TRBJ2-5, with 15 nucleotides matching TRBD2. Germline CDR1 and CDR2: SGHTA and FQGTGA. With V trimmed by 5 bases and J by 4 bases, 5 bases remained unmatched. The CDR3 runs to 16 residues. CDR3 in DNA: TGTGCCAGCAGCCCTGGGACTAGCGGGAGGATAGAGACCCAGTACTTC. Its protein product is CASSPGTSGRIETQYF.

The chain employs TRBV5-1 and TRBJ2-3; possibly TRBD1 or TRBD2 for D (6 bases each). Germline V gives CDR1 SGHRS, CDR2 YFSETQ. Trimming left V 5 bases short and J 2 bases short, with 9 bases between. This CDR3 is built from 13 residues. CDR3 region: CASRGGNTDTQYF. DNA for the CDR3: TGCGCCAGCAGAGGGGGGAACACAGATACGCAGTATTTT.

The gene calls are TRBV6-6 and TRBJ2-1; 11 bases match TRBD2. CDR1 is MNHNY, CDR2 SVGAGI, per germline (reference sequence). This CDR3 region has 15 residues. J was trimmed by 5 bases and V by 6 bases; bases with no gene match: 6. CDR3 nucleotide sequence: TGTGCCAGCAGACTCGGGACTAGCGGAAACAATGAGCAGTTCTTC. It translates to CASRLGTSGNNEQFF.

This chain joins TRBV30 and TRBJ2-5; D is unresolved. Germline CDR1 GTSNPN, CDR2 SVGIG (reference sequence). The CDR3 covers 11 residues. V lost 0 bases and J lost 5, with 4 bases in between. CDR3 nucleotides: TGTGCCTGGAGTGTAAAGGAGACCCAGTACTTC. This gives the protein CAWSVKETQYF.

In its sample, this clone was seen a few times. The chain links TRBV15 to TRBJ1-5; the D is unclear. This CDR3 has 12 amino acids. The V end was cut by 5 bases, the J end by 6 bases, with 8 bases between. The germline V gene encodes CDR1 LNHNV and CDR2 YYDKDF (reference sequence). The CDR3 reads CATSGFSQPQHF. The CDR3 DNA sequence: TGTGCCACCAGCGGCTTTAGTCAGCCCCAGCATTTT.

The rearrangement joins TRBV28 to TRBJ1-2, with D tentatively TRBD1 (5 bases). V lost 11 bases, J lost 6 bases, and 19 bases lay in between. From germline, CDR1 is MDHEN and CDR2 SYDVKM. This CDR3 has 13 residues. The CDR3 protein is CAVSQGWSNGYTF. CDR3 in DNA: TGTGCCGTCTCGCAGGGCTGGAGCAATGGCTACACCTTC.

The J gene is TRBJ2-5, the V gene TRBV10-3; D remains unclear. The CDR3 contains 13 residues. Trimming pared 5 bases from V and 5 bases from J, leaving 12 bases between. Looked up from germline, CDR1 is ENHRY and CDR2 is SYGVKD. The CDR3 sequence is CAISPYSRETQYF. The DNA of the CDR3 is TGTGCCATCAGTCCCTATAGTAGGGAGACCCAGTACTTC.

The rearrangement uses TRBV5-5 and TRBJ1-1; D unresolved. Germline CDR1 SGHKS, CDR2 YYEKEE (reference sequence). Deletions cut 1 base from V and 0 bases from J, with 4 bases between. This CDR3 region has 13 residues. The DNA of the CDR3 is TGTGCCAGCAGCTTGTCCTTGAACACTGAAGCTTTCTTT. Amino acid sequence: CASSLSLNTEAFF.

The chain links TRBV6-1 to TRBJ1-1; 9 bases agree with TRBD1. Germline V gene data show CDR1 as MNHNS and CDR2 as SASEGT. The CDR3 loop spans 14 amino acids. V was pared by 6 bases and J by 6 bases, with 8 bases of the junction left unmatched. CDR3 nucleotide sequence: TGTGCCAGCAGCGTACAGGGGGCGACGGCTGAAGCTTTCTTT. Encoded protein: CASSVQGATAEAFF.

CDR3 sequence reads: CASSFDRVNGEQYF. DNA of the CDR3: TGTGCCAGCAGCTTCGACAGGGTCAATGGCGAGCAGTACTTC. The chain joins TRBV5-8 to TRBJ2-7, with TRBD1 matching over 7 bases. The V gene's germline CDR1 is SGHTS and CDR2 YDEGEE. CDR3 length equals 14 residues. Losses at the gene ends were 2 bases for V and 6 bases for J; bases not matched to a gene: 8.

In its sample, this clone was seen once. This chain joins TRBV27 and TRBJ2-1; possibly TRBD1 or TRBD2 for D (6 bases each). This CDR3 is built from 14 residues. With 6 bases removed from V and 0 bases from J, the gap between germline ends came to 9 bases. Germline CDR1 MNHEY, CDR2 SMNVEV (reference sequence). The CDR3: CASRQGGSYNEQFF. The CDR3 DNA is TGTGCCAGCAGACAGGGAGGCTCCTACAATGAGCAGTTCTTC.

This clone has only one observation. This chain joins TRBV19 and TRBJ2-2; D ambiguous. Germline-derived CDR1 and CDR2 are LNHDA and SQIVND (reference sequence). The CDR3 sequence is 12 residues long. The ends were cut back, 7 bases at V and 7 bases at J, with 10 bases in the middle. The CDR3 is CASTPWDGELFF. Here the CDR3 DNA reads TGTGCCAGTACCCCCTGGGACGGGGAGCTGTTTTTT. The full variable domain, rest sourced from reference TRBV19 and TRBJ2-2, is DGGITQSPKYLFRKEGQNVTLSCEQNLNHDAMYWYRQDPGQGLRLIYYSQIVNDFQKGDIAEGYSVSREKKESFPLTVTSAQKNPTAFYLCASTPWDGELFFGEGSRLTVL.

This clone has a single count. The V call is TRBV9, the J call TRBJ2-7; the D is unclear. Germline CDR1 SGDLS, CDR2 YYNGEE. Trimming pared 3 bases from V and 3 bases from J, leaving 7 bases between. The CDR3 sequence is 12 residues long. CDR3 coding DNA: TGTGCCAGCAGCGCGACTGGCTACGAGCAGTACTTC. It encodes CASSATGYEQYF.

This chain joins TRBV7-2 and TRBJ2-3; tentatively, D is TRBD2 (6 bases). Between the trimmed V and J ends, which lost 5 bases and 2 bases, there was a span of 14 bases. The CDR3 extends over 15 amino acids. CDR1 SGHTA and CDR2 FQGNSA come from the germline V gene. CDR3 loop: CASSPFGRDTDTQYF. The CDR3 bases are TGTGCCAGCAGCCCGTTCGGGCGGGACACAGATACGCAGTATTTT.

This chain uses TRBV7-2 with TRBJ2-1; 9 nucleotides align to TRBD1. The CDR3 is made up of 15 amino acids. Germline CDR1 SGHTA, CDR2 FQGNSA. V was pared by 5 bases and J by 4 bases, with 6 bases of the junction left unmatched. The CDR3 loop reads CASSADRGEYNEQFF. The CDR3 DNA follows: TGTGCCAGCAGCGCGGACAGGGGCGAATACAATGAGCAGTTCTTC.

The V gene is TRBV28, the J gene TRBJ2-7; TRBD2 might be the D (5 bases). Trimming took 9 bases from V and 1 from J, leaving 7 bases between them. The CDR3 consists of 11 residues. Germline lookup yields CDR1 MDHEN and CDR2 SYDVKM. This CDR3 reads CASGGSYEQYF. In DNA form, the CDR3 reads TGTGCCAGTGGCGGGTCCTACGAGCAGTACTTC.

Here the CDR3 DNA reads TGTGCCAGCAGCTCCAAGGACAGGGTTGCTCGAGAGACCCAGTACTTC. As protein: CASSSKDRVARETQYF. This chain joins TRBV11-3 and TRBJ2-5; 8 bases are a match to TRBD1. Germline values: CDR1 SGHNT, CDR2 YENEEA. The CDR3 totals 16 residues. V lost 4 bases to trimming and J lost 4 bases; unmatched junction nucleotides: 11. The whole variable domain, filled in from reference TRBV11-3 and TRBJ2-5, reads EAGVVQSPRYKIIEKKQPVAFWCNPISGHNTLYWYLQNLGQGPELLIRYENEEAVDDSQLPKDRFSAERLKGVDSTLKIQPAELGDSAVYLCASSSKDRVARETQYFGPGTRLLVL.

This chain uses TRBV7-9 with TRBJ2-2; TRBD2 aligns across 14 bases. The CDR3 is 16 residues long. Per the germline V gene, CDR1 is SEHNR and CDR2 is FQNEAQ (reference sequence). The V gene end was trimmed by 5 bases and the J gene end by 6 bases; junction bases not matched to a gene: 5. The chain's CDR3 is CASSIRTSGRPGELFF. CDR3 coding DNA: TGTGCCAGCAGCATTCGGACTAGCGGGAGGCCCGGGGAGCTGTTTTTT.

The chain joins TRBV7-6 to TRBJ1-4; 9 nucleotides align to TRBD1. From germline, CDR1 is SGHVS and CDR2 FNYEAQ. J was trimmed by 8 bases and V by 1 base; bases with no gene match: 5. The CDR3 is made up of 15 amino acids. The CDR3 DNA follows: TGTGCCAGCAGCTTAGTACAGGGGGCGCGGGAAAAACTGTTTTTT. Its translation is CASSLVQGAREKLFF.